The 22 T cell receptor beta chains below all came from one sample that was sequenced in a study of T cell changes during pregnancy in multiple sclerosis. Profiled with immunoSEQ multiplex PCR; TCRdb holds only in-frame clones, not every one. The sample has about 59,000 clones, 91% seen once; the top ten hold around 0.85%. The sample consisted of peripheral blood, taken before pregnancy. The receptors were sampled from a female donor with multiple sclerosis, enrolled in a pregnancy study.

This clone was detected only a few times. The chain uses TRBV6-5 and TRBJ1-5; D remains unclear. This CDR3 is 14 amino acids long. The germline gives CDR1 MNHEY, CDR2 SVGAGI. Deletions cut 2 bases from V and 3 bases from J, with 8 bases between. The CDR3 DNA reads TGTGCCAGCAGTTACGGAGCCACCAATCAGCCCCAGCATTTT. The encoded protein is CASSYGATNQPQHF.

J is TRBJ1-2 and V is TRBV19; 8 bases are shared with TRBD1. The V gene end was trimmed by 6 bases and the J gene end by 4 bases; junction bases not matched to a gene: 4. This CDR3 spans 13 amino acids. Germline V CDR1 and CDR2: LNHDA, SQIVND (reference sequence). The CDR3 DNA follows: TGTGCCAGTAGCCTAGACAGGGGCTATGGCTACACCTTC. Translated, it gives CASSLDRGYGYTF.

The chain recombines TRBV4-3 with TRBJ1-5; D is unclear. CDR3 length: 13 amino acids. Trimming pared 4 bases from V and 6 bases from J, leaving 10 bases between. From germline, CDR1 is LGHNA and CDR2 YSLEER. The CDR3 DNA reads TGCGCCAGCAGCCCGGGTGGCGGTCAGCCCCAGCATTTT. Translating gives CASSPGGGQPQHF.

This clone was seen a single time. V and J are TRBV4-3 and TRBJ1-1, with 10 bases aligning to TRBD1. This CDR3 has 18 amino acids. The junction had 13 bases not matched to a gene; V was cut back by 1 base and J by 5 bases. CDR1 LGHNA and CDR2 YSLEER come from the germline V gene. The CDR3 DNA reads as TGCGCCAGCAGCCAAGTAACAGTGGGACAGGGGAGGGAGACTGAAGCTTTCTTT. This sequence encodes CASSQVTVGQGRETEAFF.

This clone appeared a single time. The J gene is TRBJ2-7, the V gene TRBV19, with 7 bases lining up with TRBD1. The V and J ends lost 6 bases and 1 base, in that order; junction bases with no gene match: 6. CDR3 length: 14 residues. Germline CDR1 reads LNHDA; CDR2 reads SQIVND (reference sequence). The chain's CDR3 is CASRKDRSSYEQYF. Written as DNA, the CDR3 is TGTGCCAGTAGAAAGGACAGGTCGTCCTACGAGCAGTACTTC.

On this clone itself: Sequence at one end of the junction differs from germline and may be a read error. The chain is built from TRBV27 and TRBJ1-2; D possibly corresponds to TRBD1 (5 bases). Germline V CDR1 and CDR2: MNHEY, SMNVEV (reference sequence). This CDR3 has 13 amino acids. This chain's CDR3 is CASSPRQSYSYTF. The CDR3 nucleotides read TGTGCCAGCAGTCCCCGACAGAGCTATAGCTACACCTTC.

The rearrangement joins TRBV19 to TRBJ1-1; TRBD1 agrees at 8 bases. V gave up 5 bases and J gave up 8 bases; unmatched junction bases: 10. CDR3 length: 14 amino acids. Per the germline V gene, CDR1 is LNHDA and CDR2 is SQIVND (reference sequence). CDR3 coding DNA: TGTGCCAGTAGTTCCTCAGGGGGCGAAAGGGAAGCTTTCTTT. The encoded protein is CASSSSGGEREAFF. The full variable domain, in which reference TRBV19 and TRBJ1-1 provide the parts outside the CDR3, is DGGITQSPKYLFRKEGQNVTLSCEQNLNHDAMYWYRQDPGQGLRLIYYSQIVNDFQKGDIAEGYSVSREKKESFPLTVTSAQKNPTAFYLCASSSSGGEREAFFGQGTRLTVV.

This chain connects TRBV27 to TRBJ2-6, with a weak D call TRBD2 (6 bases). Deletions cut 1 base from V and 2 bases from J, with 6 bases between. Germline V lookup: CDR1 MNHEY, CDR2 SMNVEV (reference sequence). CDR3 size: 15 residues. The CDR3 is CASSLWGAGANVLTF. The CDR3 DNA sequence: TGTGCCAGCAGTTTATGGGGGGCTGGGGCCAACGTCCTGACTTTC.

The chain has TRBV5-1 and TRBJ2-7, with TRBD2 as a possible D gene (6 bases). Per the germline V gene, CDR1 is SGHRS and CDR2 is YFSETQ. V lost 0 bases and J 5 bases, leaving 21 bases between the germline ends. The CDR3 is 17 residues long. CDR3 nucleotides: TGCGCCAGCAGCTTGGAGGCGGGACGGATCCTTTTGGACGAGCAGTACTTC. Translating it yields CASSLEAGRILLDEQYF.

The V gene is TRBV9, the J gene TRBJ1-1; 10 nucleotides agree with TRBD1. The CDR3 has 15 amino acids. V lost 4 bases to trimming and J lost 3 bases; unmatched junction nucleotides: 6. CDR1 is SGDLS and CDR2 is YYNGEE in the germline V gene. The CDR3 loop reads CASSSHGTGDTEAFF. Here the CDR3 DNA reads TGTGCCAGCAGCTCCCACGGGACAGGGGACACTGAAGCTTTCTTT.

The V call is TRBV29-1, the J call TRBJ2-2; a weak D match, TRBD1 (6 bases). The CDR3 extends over 14 amino acids. Per the germline V gene, CDR1 is SQVTM and CDR2 is ANQGSEA. The V end lost 3 bases, the J end lost 5 bases, and 13 bases lay between the germline ends. Here the CDR3 reads CSVEYRVGTGELFF. The CDR3 DNA reads as TGCAGCGTTGAGTACAGGGTTGGGACCGGGGAGCTGTTTTTT.

The chain couples TRBV5-4 to TRBJ2-7; 8 nucleotides match TRBD1. The CDR3 is made up of 14 amino acids. The J segment lost 4 bases and the V segment lost 1 base, leaving 4 bases of the junction unmatched. Germline V gene lookup returns CDR1 SGHNT and CDR2 YYREEE (reference sequence). The CDR3 loop reads CASSLSGGGYEQYF. In nucleotides, the CDR3 is TGTGCCAGCAGCTTGTCAGGGGGCGGGTACGAGCAGTACTTC. The full variable domain, completed using reference TRBV5-4 and TRBJ2-7, is ETGVTQSPTHLIKTRGQQVTLRCSSQSGHNTVSWYQQALGQGPQFIFQYYREEENGRGNFPPRFSGLQFPNYSSELNVNALELDDSALYLCASSLSGGGYEQYFGPGTRLTVT.

The chain carries TRBV9 and TRBJ2-5, with 16 bases lining up with TRBD2. V shed 4 bases and J 5 bases; nucleotides not matched to a gene: 8. Germline V CDR1 and CDR2: SGDLS, YYNGEE. The CDR3 spans 17 residues. This CDR3 is CASSSGGLAGGKETQYF. The DNA of the CDR3 is TGTGCCAGCAGCTCAGGGGGACTAGCGGGGGGGAAGGAGACCCAGTACTTC.

The chain links TRBV19 to TRBJ1-5; possible D gene TRBD1, 5 bases. Germline V gives CDR1 LNHDA, CDR2 SQIVND (reference sequence). The CDR3 consists of 16 residues. Trimming stripped 5 bases from V and 10 bases from J, with 24 bases between. The CDR3 DNA reads as TGTGCCAGTAGTCCAGTCAGGGTGAGCGAGAATCGACCCCAGCATTTT. Its translation is CASSPVRVSENRPQHF.

The chain is built from TRBV6-5 and TRBJ1-1; D is ambiguous. The CDR3 spans 13 residues. Trimming removed 6 bases from V and 1 base from J, with 9 bases in between. From germline, CDR1 is MNHEY and CDR2 SVGAGI. CDR3 bases: TGTGCCAGCAGCTCCACAGAGAACACTGAAGCTTTCTTT. This encodes CASSSTENTEAFF.

The chain combines TRBV7-2 with TRBJ1-2; D gene ambiguous. The length of the CDR3 is 12 residues. Trimming stripped 1 base from V and 4 bases from J, with 4 bases between. Looked up from germline, CDR1 is SGHTA and CDR2 is FQGNSA. Here the CDR3 reads CASSLDFYGYTF. CDR3 in DNA: TGTGCCAGCAGCTTAGACTTCTATGGCTACACCTTC.

The chain joins TRBV10-3 to TRBJ1-5, with D hard to call. This CDR3 has 14 residues. Trimming removed 3 bases from V and 1 base from J, with 7 bases in between. Germline lookup yields CDR1 ENHRY and CDR2 SYGVKD. CDR3 sequence (DNA): TGTGCCATCAGTGACTCGAGGAGCAATCAGCCCCAGCATTTT. It codes for CAISDSRSNQPQHF.

This chain connects TRBV6-5 to TRBJ1-3, with 8 bases lining up with TRBD1. The J segment lost 0 bases and the V segment lost 0 bases, leaving 1 base of the junction unmatched. Germline V CDR1 and CDR2: MNHEY, SVGAGI. The CDR3 is made up of 16 amino acids. CDR3 nucleotides: TGTGCCAGCAGTTACTCGACAGGGGCCTCTGGAAACACCATATATTTT. Translation gives CASSYSTGASGNTIYF.

This rearrangement joins TRBV11-2 to TRBJ2-4; TRBD2 is a possible D gene (6 bases). The germline V gene encodes CDR1 SGHAT and CDR2 FQNNGV. V shed 3 bases and J shed 0 bases, with 9 bases lying between them. The CDR3 spans 15 residues. CDR3 loop: CASSLGGLAKNIQYF. In nucleotides, the CDR3 is TGTGCCAGCAGCTTGGGGGGATTAGCCAAAAACATTCAGTACTTC.

This chain connects TRBV19 to TRBJ1-4; 9 bases map to TRBD1. The CDR3 covers 15 residues. The germline V gene has CDR1 LNHDA and CDR2 SQIVND (reference sequence). Trimming removed 5 bases from V and 7 bases from J; junction bases left unmatched: 8. The CDR3 protein is CASSALQGAGEKLFF. For the CDR3, the DNA is TGTGCCAGTAGTGCCCTACAGGGGGCCGGTGAAAAACTGTTTTTT.

This sequence joins TRBV5-4 and TRBJ1-1; unclear D gene. Per germline, CDR1 SGHNT and CDR2 YYREEE (reference sequence). Trimming removed 4 bases at V and 4 bases at J, with 20 bases between. The CDR3 runs 16 residues. CDR3 sequence: CASSPDPGGRSTEAFF. The CDR3 DNA is TGTGCCAGCAGCCCCGACCCGGGAGGGCGGAGCACTGAAGCTTTCTTT.

The chain has TRBV6-1 and TRBJ2-1; 10 nucleotides line up with TRBD2. The germline CDR1 and CDR2 sequences are MNHNS and SASEGT. CDR3 length: 14 residues. Trimming took 6 bases from V and 8 from J; bases not matched to a gene: 7. The CDR3 spells CASSDPGLAYEQFF. Written as DNA, the CDR3 is TGTGCCAGCAGCGACCCGGGACTAGCGTATGAGCAGTTCTTC.